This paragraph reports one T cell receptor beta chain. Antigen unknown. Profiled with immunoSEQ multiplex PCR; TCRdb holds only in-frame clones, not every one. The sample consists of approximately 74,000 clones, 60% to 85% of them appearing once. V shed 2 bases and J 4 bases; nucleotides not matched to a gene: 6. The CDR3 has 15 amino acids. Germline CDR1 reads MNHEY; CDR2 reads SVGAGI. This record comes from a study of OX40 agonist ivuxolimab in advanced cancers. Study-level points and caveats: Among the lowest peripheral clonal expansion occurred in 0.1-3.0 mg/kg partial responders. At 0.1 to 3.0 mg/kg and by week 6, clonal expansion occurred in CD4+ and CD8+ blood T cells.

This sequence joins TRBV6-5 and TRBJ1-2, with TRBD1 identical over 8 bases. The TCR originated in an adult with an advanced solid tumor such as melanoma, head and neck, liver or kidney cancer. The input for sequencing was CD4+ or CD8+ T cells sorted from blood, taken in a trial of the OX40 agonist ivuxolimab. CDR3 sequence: CASSYQTGAPYGYTF. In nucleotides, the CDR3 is TGTGCCAGCAGTTACCAGACAGGGGCCCCCTATGGCTACACCTTC.